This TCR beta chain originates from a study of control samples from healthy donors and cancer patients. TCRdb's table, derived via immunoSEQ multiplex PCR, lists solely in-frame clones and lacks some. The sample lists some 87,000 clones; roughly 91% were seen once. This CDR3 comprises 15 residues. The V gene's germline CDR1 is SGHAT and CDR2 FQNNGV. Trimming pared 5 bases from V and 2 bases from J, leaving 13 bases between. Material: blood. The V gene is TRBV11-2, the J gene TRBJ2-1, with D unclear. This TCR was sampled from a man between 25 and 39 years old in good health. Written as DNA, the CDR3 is TGTGCCAGCAGCCCCAGAGCGAGAACCTACAATGAGCAGTTCTTC. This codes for CASSPRARTYNEQFF.